This passage covers 15 T cell receptor beta chains from one sample sequenced in a study of tumor-infiltrating lymphocytes in localized non-small cell lung cancer. Sequencing used immunoSEQ multiplex PCR; TCRdb keeps in-frame clones, though not all of them. The table records around 5,400 clones, roughly four fifths of them present only once. Sequenced sample: lung tumor tissue. The receptors shown here come from a human donor with non-small cell lung cancer.

The rearrangement uses TRBV2 and TRBJ2-2; tentative D call: TRBD1 (5 bases). V gave up 3 bases and J gave up 5 bases, with 16 bases separating them. The CDR3 consists of 16 residues. Germline V gene lookup returns CDR1 SNHLY and CDR2 FYNNEI. In nucleotides, the CDR3 is TGTGCCAGCAGTGAGCAGGGAATTAGGGCGACCGGGGAGCTGTTTTTT. Protein: CASSEQGIRATGELFF.

The J gene is TRBJ1-1, the V gene TRBV7-9; D ambiguous. The CDR3 contains 15 residues. The V gene's germline CDR1 is SEHNR and CDR2 FQNEAQ (reference sequence). Trimming took off 1 base at V and 6 bases at J, with 15 bases between the two ends. The CDR3 spells CASSLGAGVGAEAFF. In DNA, the CDR3 is TGTGCCAGCAGCTTAGGAGCGGGCGTGGGCGCTGAAGCTTTCTTT.

CDR3 residues: CASSLRIGGTEAFF. Written as DNA, the CDR3 is TGTGCCAGCAGCTTACGGATTGGGGGCACTGAAGCTTTCTTT. The rearrangement joins TRBV7-2 to TRBJ1-1; possible D gene TRBD1, 5 bases. Per germline, CDR1 SGHTA and CDR2 FQGNSA. This CDR3 region has 14 residues. V was shortened by 2 bases and J by 4 bases, with 11 bases between the two germline ends.

This clone occurred once. The V and J genes are TRBV19 and TRBJ1-5; a weak D match, TRBD1 (6 bases). The V and J ends lost 10 bases and 2 bases respectively, with 9 bases between them. The germline gives CDR1 LNHDA, CDR2 SQIVND (reference sequence). The CDR3 loop spans 12 amino acids. The CDR3 DNA reads TGTGCCACCGGGACACGCAATCAGCCCCAGCATTTT. Translated: CATGTRNQPQHF.

This chain connects TRBV30 to TRBJ1-2; D perhaps matches TRBD1 (5 bases). The CDR3 is 14 amino acids. V was pared by 0 bases and J by 6 bases, with 14 bases between. The germline gives CDR1 GTSNPN, CDR2 SVGIG (reference sequence). DNA for the CDR3: TGTGCCTGGAGTGTATCTGGCGTAGGGGATGGCTACACCTTC. Translation: CAWSVSGVGDGYTF.

The chain is built from TRBV15 and TRBJ2-5; D is ambiguous. With 1 base removed from V and 1 base from J, the gap between germline ends came to 13 bases. Germline V gives CDR1 LNHNV, CDR2 YYDKDF (reference sequence). The CDR3 loop spans 16 amino acids. As DNA, the CDR3 is TGTGCCACCAGCAGAGGCGACACGACCATCCAAGAGACCCAGTACTTC. This translates into CATSRGDTTIQETQYF.

This clone came up once. The chain joins TRBV6-5 to TRBJ1-1; D is unclear. The germline V gene has CDR1 MNHEY and CDR2 SVGAGI. Trimming took 1 base from V and 1 from J, leaving 4 bases between them. This CDR3 region has 13 residues. CDR3 sequence (DNA): TGTGCCAGCAGTTACTGGACGAACACTGAAGCTTTCTTT. Translation gives CASSYWTNTEAFF.

This clone turned up a few times. The chain joins TRBV27 to TRBJ2-3; a possible D gene is TRBD1 (6 bases). V gave up 3 bases and J gave up 7 bases, with 11 bases separating them. The germline gives CDR1 MNHEY, CDR2 SMNVEV (reference sequence). The CDR3 has 13 residues. This CDR3 reads CASSLPGQHTQYF. CDR3 DNA sequence: TGTGCCAGCAGTTTGCCCGGACAGCATACGCAGTATTTT.

The rearrangement links TRBV4-1 to TRBJ1-2; perhaps TRBD1 as D (6 bases). V was cut by 0 bases and J by 8 bases, with 10 bases left in between. This CDR3 contains 13 residues. Germline-derived CDR1 and CDR2 are MGHRA and YSYEKL. The CDR3 coding sequence is TGCGCCAGCAGCCAAGAACAGGGACGAGGCTACACCTTC. Residues: CASSQEQGRGYTF.

The chain employs TRBV11-1 and TRBJ2-7, with a tentative D call TRBD2 (6 bases). Germline V CDR1 and CDR2: SGHAT, FQDESV (reference sequence). Trimming cost V 5 bases and J 0 bases, with 11 bases left between them. The CDR3 has 14 residues. The CDR3 nucleotides are TGTGCCAGCAGCCCTCGGCGGGACTCCTACGAGCAGTACTTC. As protein: CASSPRRDSYEQYF.

The chain's CDR3 is CASSLSPRGNTEAFF. The CDR3 nucleotides are TGTGCCAGCAGCTTATCACCCCGGGGGAACACTGAAGCTTTCTTT. The rearrangement joins TRBV9 to TRBJ1-1; D is ambiguous. Per the germline V gene, CDR1 is SGDLS and CDR2 is YYNGEE. Trimming took off 4 bases at V and 1 base at J, with 14 bases between the two ends. The CDR3 runs 15 residues.

The V and J genes are TRBV4-1 and TRBJ2-5; 8 bases align to TRBD2. Germline CDR1 reads MGHRA; CDR2 reads YSYEKL. The length of the CDR3 is 15 residues. Trimming took 1 base from V and 5 from J; bases not matched to a gene: 6. The CDR3 DNA is TGCGCCAGCAGCCAAGGTAGCGGGGCAGTGGAGACCCAGTACTTC. Translated, it gives CASSQGSGAVETQYF.

The chain is built from TRBV15 and TRBJ1-1; unclear D gene. From germline, CDR1 is LNHNV and CDR2 YYDKDF (reference sequence). V dropped 4 bases and J dropped 4 bases, with 10 bases sitting between them. The CDR3 has 13 amino acids. For the CDR3, the DNA is TGTGCCACCAGCACCGGGCGGGGCACTGAAGCTTTCTTT. It yields the protein CATSTGRGTEAFF.

The CDR3 loop reads CASSSGQGGYTF. CDR3 DNA: TGTGCCAGCAGCTCCGGACAGGGAGGCTACACCTTC. The J gene is TRBJ1-2, the V gene TRBV7-8; 8 bases line up with TRBD1. The CDR3 loop spans 12 amino acids. Germline CDR1 is SGHVS and CDR2 is FQNEAQ. V was clipped by 4 bases and J by 8 bases; unmatched bases: 3. Full variable domain (missing parts from reference TRBV7-8 and TRBJ1-2): GAGVSQSPRYKVAKRGQDVALRCDPISGHVSLFWYQQALGQGPEFLTYFQNEAQLDKSGLPSDRFFAERPEGSVSTLKIQRTQQEDSAVYLCASSSGQGGYTFGSGTRLTVV.

This rearrangement joins TRBV4-3 to TRBJ2-5; the match to TRBD1 covers 7 bases. Germline V gene lookup returns CDR1 LGHNA and CDR2 YSLEER. This CDR3 has 18 amino acids. Losses at the gene ends were 1 base for V and 0 bases for J; bases not matched to a gene: 11. This chain's CDR3 is CASSQGSGQPYYQETQYF. The CDR3 coding sequence is TGCGCCAGCAGCCAAGGATCGGGACAGCCCTACTACCAAGAGACCCAGTACTTC.